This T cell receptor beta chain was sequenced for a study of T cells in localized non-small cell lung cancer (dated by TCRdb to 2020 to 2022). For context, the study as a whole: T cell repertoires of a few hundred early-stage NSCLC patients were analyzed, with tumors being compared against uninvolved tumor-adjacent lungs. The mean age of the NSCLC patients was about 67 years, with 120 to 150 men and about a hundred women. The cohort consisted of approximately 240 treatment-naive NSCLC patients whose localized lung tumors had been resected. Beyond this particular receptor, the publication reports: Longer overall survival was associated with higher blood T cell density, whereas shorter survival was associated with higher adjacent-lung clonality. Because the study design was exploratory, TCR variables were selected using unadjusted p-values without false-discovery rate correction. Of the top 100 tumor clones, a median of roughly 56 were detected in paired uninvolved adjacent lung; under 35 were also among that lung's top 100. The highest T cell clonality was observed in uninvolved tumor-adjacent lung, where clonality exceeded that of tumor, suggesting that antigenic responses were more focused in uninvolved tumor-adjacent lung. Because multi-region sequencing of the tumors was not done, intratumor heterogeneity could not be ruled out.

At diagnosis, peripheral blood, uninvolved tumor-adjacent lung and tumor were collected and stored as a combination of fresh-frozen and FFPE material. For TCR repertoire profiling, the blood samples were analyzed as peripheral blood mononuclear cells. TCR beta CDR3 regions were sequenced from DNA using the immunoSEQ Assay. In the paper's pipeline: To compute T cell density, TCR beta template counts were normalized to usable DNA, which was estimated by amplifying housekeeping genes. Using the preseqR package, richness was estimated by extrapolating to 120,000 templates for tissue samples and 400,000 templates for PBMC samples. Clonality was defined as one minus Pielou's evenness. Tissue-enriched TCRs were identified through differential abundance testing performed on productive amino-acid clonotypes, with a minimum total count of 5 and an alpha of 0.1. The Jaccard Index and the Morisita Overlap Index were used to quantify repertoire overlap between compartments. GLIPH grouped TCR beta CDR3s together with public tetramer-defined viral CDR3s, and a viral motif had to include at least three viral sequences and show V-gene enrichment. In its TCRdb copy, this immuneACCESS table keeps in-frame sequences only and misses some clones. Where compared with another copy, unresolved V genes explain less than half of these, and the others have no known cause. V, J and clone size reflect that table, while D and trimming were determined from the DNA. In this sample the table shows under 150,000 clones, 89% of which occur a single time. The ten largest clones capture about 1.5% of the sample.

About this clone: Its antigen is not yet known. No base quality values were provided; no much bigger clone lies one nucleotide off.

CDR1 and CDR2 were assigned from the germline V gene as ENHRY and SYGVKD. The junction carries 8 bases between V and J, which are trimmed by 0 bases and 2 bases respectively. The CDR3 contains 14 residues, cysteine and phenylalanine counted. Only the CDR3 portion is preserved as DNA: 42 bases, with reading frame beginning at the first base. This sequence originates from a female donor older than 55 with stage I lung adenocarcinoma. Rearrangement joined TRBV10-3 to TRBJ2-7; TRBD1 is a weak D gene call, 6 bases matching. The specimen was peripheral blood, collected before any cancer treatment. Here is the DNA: TGTGCCATCAGTGAGTCAACAGGGCCCTACGAGCAGTACTTC. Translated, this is CAISESTGPYEQYF.